This T cell receptor beta chain was identified during a study of cytomegalovirus exposure and HLA in healthy donors. PCR was performed using 60 Vbeta and 13 Jbeta primers. The protocol was immunoSEQ multiplex PCR, while the TCRdb copy is restricted to in-frame clones and leaves out a portion. The table lists roughly 200,000 clones, around 88% of them singletons. Among the donors, all were healthy bone marrow donors. Sequencing used PBMCs. This receptor was obtained from a man aged 35-49 years in good health and CMV-seropositive.

CDR3 amino acids: CATSRVVGTGASEQYF. Here the CDR3 DNA reads TGTGCCACCAGCAGAGTCGTAGGGACAGGGGCTAGCGAGCAGTACTTC. The V gene is TRBV15, the J gene TRBJ2-7; 10 positions agree with TRBD1. Germline CDR1 is LNHNV and CDR2 is YYDKDF (reference sequence). The CDR3 spans 16 residues. V dropped 1 base and J dropped 6; count of bases not matched to a gene: 9.